The 9 T cell receptor beta chains below come from one sample, sequenced in a study of blood T cell repertoires in COVID-19. The protocol was immunoSEQ multiplex PCR, while the TCRdb copy is restricted to in-frame clones and leaves out a portion. The profile shows about 270,000 clones, less than 95% of them singletons. Input material: PBMCs or T cells enriched from blood (not recorded which). These receptors all stem from a man aged 40-50 years who had been exposed to COVID-19.

The rearrangement joins TRBV9 to TRBJ2-7, with TRBD2 matching over 15 bases. The CDR3 is made up of 16 amino acids. CDR1 SGDLS and CDR2 YYNGEE come from the germline V gene. The ends lost 4 bases at V and 4 bases at J; junction bases unmatched: 6. The CDR3 DNA sequence: TGTGCCAGCAGCCCGGCCGGGACTAGCGGGAGGTACGAGCAGTACTTC. This encodes CASSPAGTSGRYEQYF.

The gene calls are TRBV7-9 and TRBJ1-6; 8 bases match TRBD1. Germline trimming cut 6 bases from V and 4 bases from J; bases unmatched to any gene: 8. The CDR3 spans 16 residues. In germline, CDR1 is SEHNR, CDR2 FQNEAQ (reference sequence). The CDR3 region is CASSKPGQEYNSPLHF. CDR3 nucleotide sequence: TGTGCCAGCAGTAAGCCGGGACAGGAGTATAATTCACCCCTCCACTTT.

This chain connects TRBV6-6 to TRBJ1-2; TRBD1 matches at 8 bases. The CDR3 runs 14 residues. Looked up from germline, CDR1 is MNHNY and CDR2 is SVGAGI (reference sequence). After removal of 7 bases from V and 14 bases from J, the junction contained 18 bases not matched to a gene. The CDR3 sequence: CASIREAGGASLTF. The CDR3 region has the DNA TGTGCCAGCATAAGGGAGGCAGGGGGCGCGTCGCTAACCTTC.

The V gene is TRBV2, the J gene TRBJ2-5, with D tentatively TRBD1 (6 bases). Trimming shortened V by 4 bases and J by 4 bases, and 10 bases separated the two germline ends. There are 13 residues in the CDR3. In germline, CDR1 is SNHLY, CDR2 FYNNEI. CDR3 region: CASSVRGGETQYF. The CDR3 DNA sequence: TGTGCCAGCAGTGTACGAGGGGGAGAGACCCAGTACTTC.

The chain joins TRBV7-6 to TRBJ2-1, with 7 bases aligning to TRBD2. This CDR3 region has 15 residues. Trimming removed 1 base from V and 9 bases from J; junction bases left unmatched: 9. Germline V gene sequence: CDR1 SGHVS, CDR2 FNYEAQ. The CDR3 DNA is TGTGCCAGCAGCTTAGGAGTAGCGGGTTTGGTTGAGCAGTTCTTC. Its translation: CASSLGVAGLVEQFF.

V usage is TRBV6-5 and J usage is TRBJ2-7; 7 positions agree with TRBD2. CDR3 length equals 15 residues. The J segment lost 7 bases and the V segment lost 0 bases, leaving 9 bases of the junction unmatched. CDR1 is MNHEY and CDR2 is SVGAGI in the germline V gene. DNA of the CDR3: TGTGCCAGCAGTTACTCTTTCGCTAGCGGATATGAGCAGTACTTC. As protein: CASSYSFASGYEQYF.

The chain uses TRBV12-3 or TRBV12-4 and TRBJ1-2, with D unresolved. CDR3 size: 13 residues. The germline V and J ends were trimmed by 5 bases and 3 bases, with 10 bases remaining between them. The CDR3 region has the DNA TGTGCCAGCAGTACCGGGAGCGACTATGGCTACACCTTC. This translates into CASSTGSDYGYTF.

This chain joins TRBV5-5 and TRBJ1-2; 8 bases match TRBD1. This CDR3 has 14 residues. V lost 6 bases to trimming and J lost 2 bases; unmatched junction nucleotides: 6. Germline loops: CDR1 SGHKS, CDR2 YYEKEE (reference sequence). CDR3 loop: CASILDRGNYGYTF. The CDR3 DNA reads TGTGCCAGCATCCTAGACAGGGGCAACTATGGCTACACCTTC.

The chain couples TRBV3-1 (or the pseudogene TRBV3-2) to TRBJ1-2; D ambiguous. Trimming pared 4 bases from V and 3 bases from J, leaving 9 bases between. Per the germline V gene, CDR1 is LGHDT and CDR2 is YNNKEL (reference sequence). The CDR3 extends over 13 amino acids. The CDR3 spells CASSPLGYYGYTF. The CDR3 DNA follows: TGTGCCAGCAGCCCTTTGGGCTACTATGGCTACACCTTC.